The 21 T cell receptor beta chains below come from one sample, sequenced in a study of T-cell memory formation after mild COVID-19. TCRdb recomputed calls from the 5' RACE reads with MiXCR, one row per CDR3 protein. Among 280,000 or so distinct CDR3 sequences listed, around 8% were seen once. Sample: PBMCs or a T cell subset sorted from them (not recorded which). These receptor sequences come from a man between 18 and 29 years old who had mild COVID-19 (a few samples of this study predate the infection). Cell type and time point are not known.

There are many counts of this clonotype. The chain links TRBV5-1 to TRBJ1-1; D might be TRBD1 (6 bases). The ends were cut back, 1 base at V and 1 base at J, with 17 bases in the middle. The CDR3 sequence is 17 residues long. Germline values: CDR1 SGHRS, CDR2 YFSETQ. In DNA, the CDR3 is TGCGCCAGCAGCTTGAGGCTTGGGGGCCAGGGGAACACTGAAGCTTTCTTT. It codes for CASSLRLGGQGNTEAFF.

CDR3 in amino acids: CASSNQGSGYTF. The CDR3 DNA reads as TGTGCCAGCAGTAACCAGGGGTCCGGCTACACCTTC. This chain uses TRBV6-5 with TRBJ1-2, with a weak D call TRBD1 (6 bases). The CDR3 loop spans 12 amino acids. Germline CDR1 and CDR2: MNHEY and SVGAGI. The ends were cut back, 5 bases at V and 8 bases at J, with 12 bases in the middle.

In its sample, this clonotype was seen a few times. The V call is TRBV7-6, the J call TRBJ1-3, with TRBD1 matching over 7 bases. The CDR3 loop spans 14 amino acids. Germline V gene lookup returns CDR1 SGHVS and CDR2 FNYEAQ. Unmatched junction bases numbered 5, after V lost 5 bases and J lost 4 bases. In DNA, the CDR3 is TGTGCCAGCAGCATACAGGGGACAGGAAACACCATATATTTT. It translates to CASSIQGTGNTIYF.

The J gene is TRBJ2-2, the V gene TRBV20-1; 8 bases line up with TRBD2. Looked up from germline, CDR1 is DFQATT and CDR2 is SNEGSKA (reference sequence). The CDR3 runs 15 residues. Trimming at V came to 6 bases and at J to 5 bases, leaving 11 bases not matched to a gene. The CDR3 is CSAIGVAGITGELFF. In DNA form, the CDR3 reads TGCAGTGCCATAGGAGTAGCGGGGATTACCGGGGAGCTGTTTTTT.

The sample holds many counts of this clonotype. The chain is built from TRBV5-1 and TRBJ2-6, with TRBD1 matching over 8 bases. V gave up 3 bases and J gave up 0 bases; unmatched junction bases: 11. The CDR3 consists of 19 residues. Germline V gives CDR1 SGHRS, CDR2 YFSETQ. The CDR3 nucleotides are TGCGCCAGCAGCTCTTCCTCTGGACAGGGACCCTCTGGGGCCAACGTCCTGACTTTC. It translates to CASSSSSGQGPSGANVLTF.

In its sample, this clonotype was seen a few times. The chain uses TRBV4-3 and TRBJ2-7, with 9 bases fitting TRBD1. CDR3 length equals 14 residues. Germline V gene lookup returns CDR1 LGHNA and CDR2 YSLEER. V lost 3 bases and J lost 7; bases outside the gene matches: 7. The CDR3 coding sequence is TGCGCCAGCAGCCAGACAACAGGGGGCGGGGAGCAGTACTTC. Protein: CASSQTTGGGEQYF.

In its sample, this clonotype was seen many times. This chain uses TRBV5-1 with TRBJ2-7, with a tentative D call TRBD2 (6 bases). Between the trimmed V and J ends, which lost 0 bases and 5 bases, there was a span of 21 bases. The CDR3 loop spans 17 amino acids. In germline, CDR1 is SGHRS, CDR2 YFSETQ. As DNA, the CDR3 is TGCGCCAGCAGCTTGGGATGGGCGTCTGGGGGGAAGGACGAGCAGTACTTC. Amino acid sequence: CASSLGWASGGKDEQYF.

Ten or more counts support this clonotype. V is TRBV27 and J is TRBJ2-3, with D unresolved. The V gene's germline CDR1 is MNHEY and CDR2 SMNVEV (reference sequence). This CDR3 spans 20 amino acids. Trimming stripped 5 bases from V and 3 bases from J, with 30 bases between. As DNA, the CDR3 is TGTGCCAGCAGTCGGCTTAATGAAGGTGAAACATTGGCTAGAACAGATACGCAGTATTTT. Protein sequence: CASSRLNEGETLARTDTQYF.

The chain carries TRBV19 and TRBJ2-4; perhaps D is TRBD1 or TRBD2 (5 bases each). Germline-derived CDR1 and CDR2 are LNHDA and SQIVND (reference sequence). The CDR3 is 16 residues long. Trimming took off 3 bases at V and 2 bases at J, with 14 bases between the two ends. The DNA for the CDR3 is TGTGCCAGTAGTATTTCGGGGACGGGAACCAAAAACATTCAGTACTTC. This gives the protein CASSISGTGTKNIQYF.

The V and J genes are TRBV6-5 and TRBJ2-5, with D possibly being TRBD2 (7 bases). CDR1 and CDR2 (germline): MNHEY, SVGAGI. CDR3 length: 17 residues. The V end lost 2 bases, the J end lost 2 bases, and 18 bases lay between the germline ends. CDR3 loop: CASSYEPSGGLQETQYF. CDR3 coding DNA: TGTGCCAGCAGTTACGAACCCTCGGGGGGCCTTCAAGAGACCCAGTACTTC.

J is TRBJ2-1 and V is TRBV6-6, with D perhaps matching TRBD2 (5 bases). V was clipped by 7 bases and J by 4 bases, with 11 bases between them. The CDR3 length is 13 residues. The germline V gene encodes CDR1 MNHNY and CDR2 SVGAGI (reference sequence). In DNA form, the CDR3 reads TGTGCCAGCACCCCGGACTTATACAATGAGCAGTTCTTC. Its protein product is CASTPDLYNEQFF.

This rearrangement joins TRBV6-5 to TRBJ1-6; tentative D call: TRBD1 (5 bases). CDR3 length: 15 residues. Germline V CDR1 and CDR2: MNHEY, SVGAGI. V was trimmed by 3 bases and J by 9 bases, leaving 15 bases between them. CDR3 region: CASSYGIGDRSPLHF. The CDR3 DNA is TGTGCCAGCAGTTATGGTATAGGGGATCGTTCACCCCTCCACTTT.

In this sample, this clonotype turned up many times. The chain recombines TRBV9 with TRBJ2-5; no definite D call. The length of the CDR3 is 14 residues. The ends were cut back, 0 bases at V and 0 bases at J, with 6 bases in the middle. Germline V gene sequence: CDR1 SGDLS, CDR2 YYNGEE. CDR3 in amino acids: CASSVGGNQETQYF. The DNA of the CDR3 is TGTGCCAGCAGCGTAGGTGGCAACCAAGAGACCCAGTACTTC.

The chain has TRBV12-3 or TRBV12-4 and TRBJ2-3, with 8 nucleotides matching TRBD2. CDR3 length: 14 residues. Trimming cost V 6 bases and J 4 bases; bases outside gene matches: 6. In nucleotides, the CDR3 is TGTGCCAGCAGGGCTCGGGGGGGGTCAGATACGCAGTATTTT. Translating it yields CASRARGGSDTQYF.

The chain carries TRBV2 and TRBJ1-5, with 7 bases lining up with TRBD1. V was clipped by 8 bases and J by 4 bases; unmatched bases: 11. Germline V gives CDR1 SNHLY, CDR2 FYNNEI. This CDR3 spans 15 amino acids. CDR3 residues: CASRRARDRNQPQHF. CDR3 DNA sequence: TGTGCCAGCCGAAGGGCCCGGGACAGAAATCAGCCCCAGCATTTT.

The chain is built from TRBV11-2 and TRBJ2-3; the D is unclear. CDR1 and CDR2 from the germline V gene are SGHAT and FQNNGV. Trimming took 3 bases from V and 2 from J, leaving 3 bases between them. The CDR3 runs 12 residues. In DNA, the CDR3 is TGTGCCAGCAGCTTTACCACAGATACGCAGTATTTT. It encodes CASSFTTDTQYF.

This clonotype was counted between two and nine times. J is TRBJ1-1 and V is TRBV27; possibly TRBD1 for D (5 bases). Germline CDR1 and CDR2: MNHEY and SMNVEV (reference sequence). The CDR3 covers 15 residues. The germline V and J ends were trimmed by 5 bases and 10 bases, with 23 bases remaining between them. The CDR3 region has the DNA TGTGCCAGCAGTCCCCGTACAGGCCGGCCCGAGGGAGCTTTCTTT. This sequence encodes CASSPRTGRPEGAFF.

This clonotype was observed a few times. J is TRBJ2-1 and V is TRBV20-1; D is unclear. Trimming removed 0 bases from V and 8 bases from J, with 11 bases in between. The CDR3 is 13 residues long. Germline loops: CDR1 DFQATT, CDR2 SNEGSKA (reference sequence). The CDR3 region is CSARDLGWDEQFF. DNA for the CDR3: TGCAGTGCTAGAGATCTGGGCTGGGATGAGCAGTTCTTC.

There are a few counts of this clonotype. The chain combines TRBV7-2 with TRBJ1-2; tentatively, D is TRBD1 (6 bases). Germline values: CDR1 SGHTA, CDR2 FQGNSA. This CDR3 spans 12 amino acids. The V and J ends lost 6 bases and 8 bases respectively, with 13 bases between them. CDR3 bases: TGTGCCAGCAGGTCAGGGGTAGGCGGCTACACCTTC. Translation: CASRSGVGGYTF.

This CDR3 reads CSARKTGNEQFF. For the CDR3, the DNA is TGCAGTGCTAGGAAGACAGGGAATGAGCAGTTCTTC. This chain connects TRBV20-1 to TRBJ2-1; 7 bases agree with TRBD1. V shed 3 bases and J 7 bases; nucleotides not matched to a gene: 3. The CDR3 loop spans 12 amino acids. Germline values: CDR1 DFQATT, CDR2 SNEGSKA (reference sequence).

This clonotype was observed at least ten times. V gene TRBV23-1 combines with J gene TRBJ2-5, with D unclear. TRBV23-1 is an ORF; its function is uncertain. This CDR3 has 14 residues. The V gene lost 2 bases and the J gene lost 1 base, with 8 bases spanning the gap. In DNA, the CDR3 is TGCGCCAGCAGTCAAGTTCGATCCCAAGAGACCCAGTACTTC. It specifies CASSQVRSQETQYF.